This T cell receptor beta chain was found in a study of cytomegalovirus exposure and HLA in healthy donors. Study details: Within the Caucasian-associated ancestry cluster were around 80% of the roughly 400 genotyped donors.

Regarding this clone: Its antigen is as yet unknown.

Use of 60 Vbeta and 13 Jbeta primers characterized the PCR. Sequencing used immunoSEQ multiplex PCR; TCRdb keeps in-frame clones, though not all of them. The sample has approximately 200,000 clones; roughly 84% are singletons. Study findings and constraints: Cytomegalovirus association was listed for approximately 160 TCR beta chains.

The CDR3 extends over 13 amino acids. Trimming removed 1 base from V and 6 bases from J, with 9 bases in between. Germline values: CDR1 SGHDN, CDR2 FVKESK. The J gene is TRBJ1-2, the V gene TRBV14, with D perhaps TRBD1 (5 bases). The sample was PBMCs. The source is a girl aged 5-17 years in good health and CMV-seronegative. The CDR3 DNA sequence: TGTGCCAGCAGCCAAGCCCAGGGTAATGGCTACACCTTC. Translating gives CASSQAQGNGYTF.